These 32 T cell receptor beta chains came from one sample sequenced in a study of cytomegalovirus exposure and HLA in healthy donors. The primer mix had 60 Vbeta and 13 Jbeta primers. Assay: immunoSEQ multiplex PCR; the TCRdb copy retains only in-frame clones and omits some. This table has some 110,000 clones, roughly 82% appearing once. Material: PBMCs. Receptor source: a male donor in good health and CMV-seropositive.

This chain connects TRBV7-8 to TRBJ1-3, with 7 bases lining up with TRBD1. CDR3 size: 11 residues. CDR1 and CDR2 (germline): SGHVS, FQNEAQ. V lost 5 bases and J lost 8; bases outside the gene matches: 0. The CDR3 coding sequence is TGTGCCAGCAGCCAGGGGGACACCATATATTTT. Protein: CASSQGDTIYF. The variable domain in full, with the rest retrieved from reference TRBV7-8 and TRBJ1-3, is GAGVSQSPRYKVAKRGQDVALRCDPISGHVSLFWYQQALGQGPEFLTYFQNEAQLDKSGLPSDRFFAERPEGSVSTLKIQRTQQEDSAVYLCASSQGDTIYFGEGSWLTVV.

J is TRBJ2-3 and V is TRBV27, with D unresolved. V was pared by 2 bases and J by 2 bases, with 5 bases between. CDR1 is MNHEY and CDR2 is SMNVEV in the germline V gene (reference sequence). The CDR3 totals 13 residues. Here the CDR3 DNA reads TGTGCCAGCAGTTTACAGGCCACAGATACGCAGTATTTT. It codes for CASSLQATDTQYF.

CDR3 coding DNA: TGTGCCAGCACCCCAGGGGAGGGCTCCTATAATTCACCCCTCCACTTT. It specifies CASTPGEGSYNSPLHF. This chain connects TRBV28 to TRBJ1-6, with a possible D match to TRBD1 (6 bases). The CDR3 is 16 amino acids. Germline V gene data show CDR1 as MDHEN and CDR2 as SYDVKM. V lost 7 bases and J 0 bases, leaving 13 bases between the germline ends.

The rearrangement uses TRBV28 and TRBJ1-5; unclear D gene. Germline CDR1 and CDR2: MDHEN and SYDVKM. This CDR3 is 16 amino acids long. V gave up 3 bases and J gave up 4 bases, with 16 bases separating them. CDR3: CASSFYAGSYNQPQHF. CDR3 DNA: TGTGCCAGCAGTTTTTATGCCGGTTCCTATAATCAGCCCCAGCATTTT. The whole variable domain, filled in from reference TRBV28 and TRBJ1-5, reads DVKVTQSSRYLVKRTGEKVFLECVQDMDHENMFWYRQDPGLGLRLIYFSYDVKMKEKGDIPEGYSVSREKKERFSLILESASTNQTSMYLCASSFYAGSYNQPQHFGDGTRLSIL.

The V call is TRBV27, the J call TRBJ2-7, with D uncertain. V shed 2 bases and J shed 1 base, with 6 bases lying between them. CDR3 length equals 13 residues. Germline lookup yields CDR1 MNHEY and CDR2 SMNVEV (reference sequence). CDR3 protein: CASSLGQSYEQYF. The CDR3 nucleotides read TGTGCCAGCAGTTTAGGGCAGTCCTACGAGCAGTACTTC.

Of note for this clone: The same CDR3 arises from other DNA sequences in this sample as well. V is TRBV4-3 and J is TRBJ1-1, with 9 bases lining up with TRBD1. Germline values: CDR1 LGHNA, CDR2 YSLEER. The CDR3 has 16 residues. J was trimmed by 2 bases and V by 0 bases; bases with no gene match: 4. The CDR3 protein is CASSQDPQGANTEAFF. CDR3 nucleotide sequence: TGCGCCAGCAGCCAAGATCCACAGGGGGCAAACACTGAAGCTTTCTTT.

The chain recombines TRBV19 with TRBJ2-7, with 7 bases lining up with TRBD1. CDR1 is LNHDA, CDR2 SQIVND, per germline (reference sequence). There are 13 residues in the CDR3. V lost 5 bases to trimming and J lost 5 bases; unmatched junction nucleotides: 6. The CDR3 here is CASSWTGNNEQYF. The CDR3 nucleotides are TGTGCCAGTAGTTGGACAGGTAACAACGAGCAGTACTTC.

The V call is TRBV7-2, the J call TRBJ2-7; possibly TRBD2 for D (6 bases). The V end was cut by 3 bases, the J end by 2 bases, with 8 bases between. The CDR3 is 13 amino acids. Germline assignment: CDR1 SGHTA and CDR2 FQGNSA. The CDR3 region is CASSFGLPYEQYF. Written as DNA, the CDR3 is TGTGCCAGCAGCTTCGGACTACCCTACGAGCAGTACTTC. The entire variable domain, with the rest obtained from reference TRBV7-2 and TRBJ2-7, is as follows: GAGVSQSPSNKVTEKGKDVELRCDPISGHTALYWYRQSLGQGLEFLIYFQGNSAPDKSGLPSDRFSAERTGGSVSTLTIQRTQQEDSAVYLCASSFGLPYEQYFGPGTRLTVT.

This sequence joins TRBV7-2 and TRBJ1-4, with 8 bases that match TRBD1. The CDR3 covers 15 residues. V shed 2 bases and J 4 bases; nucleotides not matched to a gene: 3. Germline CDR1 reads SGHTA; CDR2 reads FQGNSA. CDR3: CASSLTGGDNEKLFF. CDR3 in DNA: TGTGCCAGCAGCTTAACAGGGGGGGATAATGAAAAACTGTTTTTT.

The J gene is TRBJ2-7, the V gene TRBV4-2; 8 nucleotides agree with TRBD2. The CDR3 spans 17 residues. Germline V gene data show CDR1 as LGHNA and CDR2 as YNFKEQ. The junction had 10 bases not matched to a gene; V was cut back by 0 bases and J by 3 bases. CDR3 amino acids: CASSQEVSGSGYYEQYF. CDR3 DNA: TGTGCCAGCAGCCAAGAAGTGAGCGGGAGTGGATACTACGAGCAGTACTTC.

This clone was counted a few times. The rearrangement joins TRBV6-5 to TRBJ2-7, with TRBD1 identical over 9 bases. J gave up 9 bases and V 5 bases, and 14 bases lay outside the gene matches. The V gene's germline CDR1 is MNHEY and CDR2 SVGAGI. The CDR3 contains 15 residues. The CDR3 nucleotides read TGTGCCAGCAGTGGATCCGGGACAGGGCAGGTAGTGCAGTACTTC. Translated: CASSGSGTGQVVQYF.

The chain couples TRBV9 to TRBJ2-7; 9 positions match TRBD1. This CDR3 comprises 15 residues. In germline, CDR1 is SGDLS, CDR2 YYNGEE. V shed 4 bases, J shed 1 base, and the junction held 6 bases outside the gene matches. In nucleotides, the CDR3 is TGTGCCAGCAGCCCCCTAGGACAGGGGTCCTACGAGCAGTACTTC. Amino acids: CASSPLGQGSYEQYF.

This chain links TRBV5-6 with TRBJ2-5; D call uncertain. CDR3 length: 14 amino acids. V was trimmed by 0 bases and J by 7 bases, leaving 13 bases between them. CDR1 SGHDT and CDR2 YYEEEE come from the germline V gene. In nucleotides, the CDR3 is TGTGCCAGCAGCTTGGGCCTAGAAAGGTGGACCCAGTACTTC. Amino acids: CASSLGLERWTQYF.

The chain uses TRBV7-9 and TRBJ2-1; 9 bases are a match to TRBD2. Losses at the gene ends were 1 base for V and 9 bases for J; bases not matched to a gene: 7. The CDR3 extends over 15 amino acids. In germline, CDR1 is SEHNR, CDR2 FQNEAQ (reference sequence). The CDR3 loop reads CASSLDGLAFGEQFF. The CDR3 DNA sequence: TGTGCCAGCAGCTTAGACGGACTAGCGTTTGGTGAGCAGTTCTTC.

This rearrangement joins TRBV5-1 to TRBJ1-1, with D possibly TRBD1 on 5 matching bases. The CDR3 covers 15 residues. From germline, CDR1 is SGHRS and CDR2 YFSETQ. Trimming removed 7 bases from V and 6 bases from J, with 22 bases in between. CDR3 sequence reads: CASGREGRSSAEAFF. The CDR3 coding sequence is TGCGCCAGCGGCAGGGAGGGACGTAGCTCAGCTGAAGCTTTCTTT.

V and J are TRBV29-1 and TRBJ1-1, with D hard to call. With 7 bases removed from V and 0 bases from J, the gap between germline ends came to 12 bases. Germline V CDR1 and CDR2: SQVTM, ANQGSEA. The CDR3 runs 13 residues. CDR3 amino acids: CSGRGGMNTEAFF. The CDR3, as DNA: TGCAGCGGGAGAGGAGGAATGAACACTGAAGCTTTCTTT.

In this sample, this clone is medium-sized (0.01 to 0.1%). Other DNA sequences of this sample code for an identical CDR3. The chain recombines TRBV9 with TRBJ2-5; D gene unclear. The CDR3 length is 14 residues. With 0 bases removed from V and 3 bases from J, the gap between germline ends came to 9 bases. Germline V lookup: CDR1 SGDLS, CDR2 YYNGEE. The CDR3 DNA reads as TGTGCCAGCAGCGTAGCAGGTGTAGAAGAGACCCAGTACTTC. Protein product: CASSVAGVEETQYF.

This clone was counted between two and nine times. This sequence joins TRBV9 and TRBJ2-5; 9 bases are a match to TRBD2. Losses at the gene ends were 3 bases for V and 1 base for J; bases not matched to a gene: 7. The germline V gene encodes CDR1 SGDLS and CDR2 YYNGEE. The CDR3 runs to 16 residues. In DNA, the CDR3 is TGTGCCAGCAGCGCCCAGGGACTAGCTCCCCAAGAGACCCAGTACTTC. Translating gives CASSAQGLAPQETQYF.

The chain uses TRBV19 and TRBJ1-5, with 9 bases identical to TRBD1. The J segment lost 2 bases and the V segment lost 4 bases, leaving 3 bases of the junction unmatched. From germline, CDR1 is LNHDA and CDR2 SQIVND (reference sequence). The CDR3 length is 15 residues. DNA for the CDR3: TGTGCCAGTAGTAGGGACAGGGCCGGCAATCAGCCCCAGCATTTT. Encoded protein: CASSRDRAGNQPQHF.

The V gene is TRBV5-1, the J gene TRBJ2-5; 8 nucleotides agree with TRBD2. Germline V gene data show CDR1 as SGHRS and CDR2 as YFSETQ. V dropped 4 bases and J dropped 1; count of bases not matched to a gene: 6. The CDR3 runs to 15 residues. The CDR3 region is CASSRVAGIQETQYF. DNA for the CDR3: TGCGCCAGCAGCCGTGTAGCGGGGATCCAAGAGACCCAGTACTTC.

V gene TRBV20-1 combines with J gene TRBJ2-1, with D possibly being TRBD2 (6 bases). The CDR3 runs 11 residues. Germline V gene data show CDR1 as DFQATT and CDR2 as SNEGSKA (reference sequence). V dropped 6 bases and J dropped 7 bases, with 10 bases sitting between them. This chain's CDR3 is CSALGGNEQFF. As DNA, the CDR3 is TGCAGTGCACTCGGGGGAAATGAGCAGTTCTTC.

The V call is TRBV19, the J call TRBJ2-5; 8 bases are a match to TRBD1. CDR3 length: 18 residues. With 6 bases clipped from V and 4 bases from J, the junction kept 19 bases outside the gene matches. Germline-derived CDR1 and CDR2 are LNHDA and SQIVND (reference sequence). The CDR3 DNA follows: TGTGCCAGTAGCTATCCAGGGGGCAACCCGGCCCACAGAGAGACCCAGTACTTC. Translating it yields CASSYPGGNPAHRETQYF.

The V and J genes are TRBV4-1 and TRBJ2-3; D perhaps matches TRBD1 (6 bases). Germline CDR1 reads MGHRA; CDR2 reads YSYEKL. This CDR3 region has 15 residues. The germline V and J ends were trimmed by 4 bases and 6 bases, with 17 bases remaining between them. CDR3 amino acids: CASSLQGSGIDTQYF. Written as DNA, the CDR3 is TGCGCCAGCAGCCTACAGGGAAGCGGCATCGATACGCAGTATTTT.

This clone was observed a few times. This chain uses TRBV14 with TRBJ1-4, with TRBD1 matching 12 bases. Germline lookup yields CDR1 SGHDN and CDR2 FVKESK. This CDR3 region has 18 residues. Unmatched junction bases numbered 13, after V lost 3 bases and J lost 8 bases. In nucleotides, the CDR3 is TGTGCCAGCAGCCACCGGGACAGGGGGCGAGGGGCCAAGGAAAAACTGTTTTTT. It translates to CASSHRDRGRGAKEKLFF.

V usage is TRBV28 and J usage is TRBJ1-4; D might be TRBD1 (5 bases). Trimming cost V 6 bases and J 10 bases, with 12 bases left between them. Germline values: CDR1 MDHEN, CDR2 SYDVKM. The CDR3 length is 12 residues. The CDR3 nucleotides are TGTGCCAGCAGGTGGGGCCCAGGAAAACTGTTTTTT. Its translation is CASRWGPGKLFF.

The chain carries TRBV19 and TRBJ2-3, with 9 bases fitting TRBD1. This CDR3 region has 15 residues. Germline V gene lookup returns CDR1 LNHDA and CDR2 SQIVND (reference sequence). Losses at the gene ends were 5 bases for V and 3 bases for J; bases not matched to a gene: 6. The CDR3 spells CASSLIGTGTDTQYF. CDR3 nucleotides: TGTGCCAGTAGTCTTATTGGGACAGGGACAGATACGCAGTATTTT.

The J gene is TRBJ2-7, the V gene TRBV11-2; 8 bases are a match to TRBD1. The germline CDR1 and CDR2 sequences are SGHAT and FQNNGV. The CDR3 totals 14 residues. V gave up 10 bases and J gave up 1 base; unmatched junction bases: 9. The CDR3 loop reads CATKDRGPSYEQYF. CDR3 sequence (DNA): TGTGCCACCAAAGACAGGGGCCCATCCTACGAGCAGTACTTC.

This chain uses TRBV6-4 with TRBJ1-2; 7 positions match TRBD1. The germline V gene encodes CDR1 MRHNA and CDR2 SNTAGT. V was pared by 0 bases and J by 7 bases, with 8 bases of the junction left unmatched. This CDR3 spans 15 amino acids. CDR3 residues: CASSDSAGGIGGYTF. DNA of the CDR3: TGTGCCAGCAGTGACTCGGCAGGGGGTATTGGTGGCTACACCTTC.

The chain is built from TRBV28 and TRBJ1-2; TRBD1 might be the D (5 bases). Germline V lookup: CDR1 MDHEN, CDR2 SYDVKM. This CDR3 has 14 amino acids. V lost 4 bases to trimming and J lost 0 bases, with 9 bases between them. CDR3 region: CASSSMTANYGYTF. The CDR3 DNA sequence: TGTGCCAGCAGTTCAATGACAGCTAACTATGGCTACACCTTC.

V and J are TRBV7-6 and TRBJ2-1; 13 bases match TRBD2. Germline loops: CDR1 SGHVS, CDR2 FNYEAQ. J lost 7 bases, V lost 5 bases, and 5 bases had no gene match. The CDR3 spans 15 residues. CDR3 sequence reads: CASSPRTSGSNEQFF. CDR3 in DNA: TGTGCCAGCAGCCCCCGGACTAGCGGGAGTAATGAGCAGTTCTTC.

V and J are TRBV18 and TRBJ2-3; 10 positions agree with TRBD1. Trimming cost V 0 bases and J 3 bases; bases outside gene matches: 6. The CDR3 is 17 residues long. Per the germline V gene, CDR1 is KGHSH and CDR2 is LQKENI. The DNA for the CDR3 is TGTGCCAGCTCACCACCGACAGGGGGCCATTCGACAGATACGCAGTATTTT. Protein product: CASSPPTGGHSTDTQYF.

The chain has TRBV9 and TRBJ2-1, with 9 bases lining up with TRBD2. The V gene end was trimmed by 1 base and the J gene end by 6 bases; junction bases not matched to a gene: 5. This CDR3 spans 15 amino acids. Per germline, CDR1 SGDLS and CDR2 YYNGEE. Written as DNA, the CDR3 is TGTGCCAGCAGCGTAACTAGCGGGTTTCTCAATGAGCAGTTCTTC. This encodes CASSVTSGFLNEQFF.